Reported below is one T cell receptor (beta chain). This CDR3 region has 13 residues. The V and J ends lost 5 bases and 0 bases respectively, with 8 bases between them. Germline V gene lookup returns CDR1 SQVTM and CDR2 ANQGSEA. This entry is derived from a study of blood T cell repertoires in COVID-19. Background on the study: Whether acute or convalescent, the COVID-19 samples came from the United States, Italy and Spain. Sources were T cells, B-cell-depleted T cells, or PBMCs; the material itself was cDNA or gDNA.

TCRdb's table, derived via immunoSEQ multiplex PCR, lists solely in-frame clones and lacks some. Of 200,000 to 250,000 clones in the sample, around 89% were seen once. The receptor was isolated from a man aged 30 to 45 with COVID-19, enrolled during active disease. J is TRBJ1-3 and V is TRBV29-1, with D unresolved. Source material: peripheral blood. The CDR3 region has the DNA TGCAGCGTTCAAGCGGGCTCTGGAAACACCATATATTTT. Protein: CSVQAGSGNTIYF.